The 32 T cell receptor beta chains in this list originate from one sample, sequenced in a study of OX40 agonist ivuxolimab in advanced cancers. The library was produced with the immunoSEQ multiplex PCR assay. TCRdb mirrors the immuneACCESS table, restricted to in-frame sequences. Some clones are absent from its copies; in checked studies, under half trace to an unresolved V gene, and the reason for the others is unknown. This sample is represented by approximately 94,000 clones; 75% to 95% of them were singletons. The ten top clones hold approximately 0.58% of the sample. This sample comprised CD4+ or CD8+ T cells sorted from blood, obtained in a trial of the OX40 agonist ivuxolimab. The receptors derive from an adult with an advanced solid tumor such as melanoma, head and neck, liver or kidney cancer.

J is TRBJ2-7 and V is TRBV6-1; tentative D call: TRBD2 (5 bases). Trimming cost V 0 bases and J 6 bases, with 9 bases left between them. The CDR3 sequence is 13 residues long. Germline V lookup: CDR1 MNHNS, CDR2 SASEGT. CDR3 in amino acids: CASSEARVGEQYF. CDR3 coding DNA: TGTGCCAGCAGTGAAGCGCGGGTGGGCGAGCAGTACTTC.

The V and J genes are TRBV18 and TRBJ2-7; D is uncertain. The CDR3 covers 14 residues. V lost 2 bases and J 3 bases, leaving 11 bases between the germline ends. The germline gives CDR1 KGHSH, CDR2 LQKENI. The DNA for the CDR3 is TGTGCCAGCTCACCAGTTGACTCCTACTACGAGCAGTACTTC. Residues: CASSPVDSYYEQYF.

This clone appeared a single time. This chain links TRBV7-2 with TRBJ2-5, with unresolved D. The V gene's germline CDR1 is SGHTA and CDR2 FQGNSA. Trimming removed 5 bases from V and 4 bases from J, with 5 bases in between. The CDR3 runs to 11 residues. The CDR3 nucleotides read TGTGCCAGCAGCGACTCAGAGACCCAGTACTTC. Amino acid sequence: CASSDSETQYF.

The chain uses TRBV2 and TRBJ1-2; D call uncertain. Germline lookup yields CDR1 SNHLY and CDR2 FYNNEI. CDR3 length equals 13 residues. V was shortened by 6 bases and J by 2 bases, with 10 bases between the two germline ends. The chain's CDR3 is CASRSDGNYGYTF. The CDR3 nucleotides read TGTGCCAGCAGATCCGACGGGAACTATGGCTACACCTTC.

This clone was observed a single time. The rearrangement joins TRBV10-3 to TRBJ2-7, with D perhaps given as TRBD1 or TRBD2 (6 bases each). Germline CDR1 is ENHRY and CDR2 is SYGVKD. Trimming took off 6 bases at V and 1 base at J, with 10 bases between the two ends. The CDR3 extends over 13 amino acids. The CDR3 sequence: CAIRGGQSYEQYF. The CDR3 DNA reads as TGTGCCATCAGGGGGGGCCAGTCCTACGAGCAGTACTTC.

The V call is TRBV5-1, the J call TRBJ2-1; 7 bases agree with TRBD1. Germline assignment: CDR1 SGHRS and CDR2 YFSETQ. The CDR3 consists of 15 residues. The ends lost 0 bases at V and 2 bases at J; junction bases unmatched: 2. CDR3 DNA sequence: TGCGCCAGCAGCTTGGTGGGGACAGCCTACAATGAGCAGTTCTTC. Translated: CASSLVGTAYNEQFF.

V gene TRBV6-5 combines with J gene TRBJ2-3; the D gene is possibly TRBD1 (5 bases). The germline V gene has CDR1 MNHEY and CDR2 SVGAGI. This CDR3 region has 14 residues. Trimming left V 6 bases short and J 2 bases short, with 12 bases between. The CDR3 DNA follows: TGTGCCAGCAGCACCAGGGATCCCACAGATACGCAGTATTTT. Its translation: CASSTRDPTDTQYF.

The chain joins TRBV5-1 to TRBJ2-1, with 10 bases fitting TRBD2. J gave up 9 bases and V 0 bases, and 6 bases lay outside the gene matches. The CDR3 consists of 15 residues. Germline lookup yields CDR1 SGHRS and CDR2 YFSETQ. CDR3 amino acids: CASSLAASGSGEQFF. The CDR3 DNA sequence: TGCGCCAGCAGCTTGGCGGCTAGCGGGAGCGGTGAGCAGTTCTTC.

The CDR3 nucleotides are TGTGCCAGTTCGGGACTAGCGCTTCAAGAGACCCAGTACTTC. It encodes CASSGLALQETQYF. This rearrangement joins TRBV2 to TRBJ2-5; 10 bases line up with TRBD2. The junction had 6 bases not matched to a gene; V was cut back by 9 bases and J by 2 bases. This CDR3 has 14 residues. CDR1 is SNHLY, CDR2 FYNNEI, per germline.

The V and J genes are TRBV6-5 and TRBJ2-4; 8 nucleotides line up with TRBD1. Unmatched junction bases numbered 5, after V lost 6 bases and J lost 1 base. The CDR3 has 15 amino acids. CDR1 is MNHEY, CDR2 SVGAGI, per germline. The CDR3, as DNA: TGTGCCAGCAGACCAGGGGGCATCGCCAAAAACATTCAGTACTTC. This translates into CASRPGGIAKNIQYF.

V gene TRBV9 combines with J gene TRBJ2-3, with 10 bases matching TRBD2. CDR1 SGDLS and CDR2 YYNGEE come from the germline V gene. CDR3 size: 16 residues. V shed 3 bases, J shed 8 bases, and the junction held 12 bases outside the gene matches. DNA for the CDR3: TGTGCCAGCAGCGCTCGGAGCGGGGGGGGTCTTTTTACGCAGTATTTT. It specifies CASSARSGGGLFTQYF. The whole variable domain, remainder taken from reference TRBV9 and TRBJ2-3, is DSGVTQTPKHLITATGQRVTLRCSPRSGDLSVYWYQQSLDQGLQFLIQYYNGEERAKGNILERFSAQQFPDLHSELNLSSLELGDSALYFCASSARSGGGLFTQYFGPGTRLTVL.

V gene TRBV19 combines with J gene TRBJ2-1; D might be TRBD2 (6 bases). The germline gives CDR1 LNHDA, CDR2 SQIVND (reference sequence). The V and J ends lost 3 bases and 4 bases respectively, with 13 bases between them. The CDR3 is 15 residues long. CDR3 protein: CASSILAGLYNEQFF. The CDR3 DNA reads TGTGCCAGTAGTATCTTGGCGGGACTGTACAATGAGCAGTTCTTC. Full variable domain (rest looked up from reference TRBV19 and TRBJ2-1): DGGITQSPKYLFRKEGQNVTLSCEQNLNHDAMYWYRQDPGQGLRLIYYSQIVNDFQKGDIAEGYSVSREKKESFPLTVTSAQKNPTAFYLCASSILAGLYNEQFFGPGTRLTVL.

Comments on this clone: This likely comes from a read error, as the CDR3 has no conserved phenylalanine or tryptophan at its end. The DNA is omitted, as the CDR3 cannot be located on it reliably, and the CDR3 follows TCRdb's listing. The CDR3 sequence is CASSLRARLGHLD. The V gene is TRBV28, the J gene TRBJ2-7. Germline CDR1 reads MDHEN; CDR2 reads SYDVKM. The CDR3 spans 13 residues, counting both ends.

This clone was counted once. The chain has TRBV5-1 and TRBJ1-1; TRBD1 is a possible D gene (5 bases). Trimming stripped 4 bases from V and 7 bases from J, with 14 bases between. Germline lookup yields CDR1 SGHRS and CDR2 YFSETQ. The CDR3 is 13 amino acids. In nucleotides, the CDR3 is TGCGCCAGCAGCGAGCTACAGGAGCATGAAGCTTTCTTT. As protein: CASSELQEHEAFF.

DNA of the CDR3: TGCGCCAGCAGCCGAACGACAGAGAACTATGGCTACACCTTC. It yields the protein CASSRTTENYGYTF. The V call is TRBV4-3, the J call TRBJ1-2, with D tentatively TRBD1 (5 bases). The V end lost 4 bases, the J end lost 2 bases, and 11 bases lay between the germline ends. The length of the CDR3 is 14 residues. CDR1 is LGHNA and CDR2 is YSLEER in the germline V gene.

This clone was seen a single time. The genes are TRBV2 and TRBJ2-2; D is unresolved. This CDR3 is built from 15 residues. From germline, CDR1 is SNHLY and CDR2 FYNNEI. The ends were cut back, 7 bases at V and 0 bases at J, with 12 bases in the middle. As DNA, the CDR3 is TGTGCCAGCACCCCTTTGGCCCCGAACACCGGGGAGCTGTTTTTT. Amino acid sequence: CASTPLAPNTGELFF.

This chain uses TRBV6-5 with TRBJ1-5; D is undetermined. The CDR3 sequence is 15 residues long. V lost 0 bases and J 6 bases, leaving 12 bases between the germline ends. Looked up from germline, CDR1 is MNHEY and CDR2 is SVGAGI. This CDR3 is CASSYSSYASQPQHF. CDR3 in DNA: TGTGCCAGCAGTTACTCGTCTTACGCCAGTCAGCCCCAGCATTTT.

The genes are TRBV28 and TRBJ1-5, with unresolved D. Germline V gene lookup returns CDR1 MDHEN and CDR2 SYDVKM. Trimming stripped 5 bases from V and 4 bases from J, with 6 bases between. This CDR3 is 12 amino acids long. The CDR3 bases are TGTGCCAGCAGTGAAACGAATCAGCCCCAGCATTTT. It yields the protein CASSETNQPQHF.

As regards this clone: The same CDR3 arises from other DNA sequences in this sample as well. This chain's CDR3 is CSASIGDTQYF. The CDR3 DNA sequence: TGCAGTGCTAGTATCGGAGATACGCAGTATTTT. The chain combines TRBV20-1 with TRBJ2-3; D uncertain. Trimming left V 3 bases short and J 5 bases short, with 6 bases between. From germline, CDR1 is DFQATT and CDR2 SNEGSKA (reference sequence). The CDR3 runs to 11 residues.

The J gene is TRBJ1-1, the V gene TRBV7-8, with a weak D call TRBD1 (6 bases). Trimming took 0 bases from V and 10 from J, leaving 12 bases between them. The CDR3 has 13 amino acids. Per germline, CDR1 SGHVS and CDR2 FQNEAQ. The CDR3 loop reads CASSLAGGRRAFF. CDR3 bases: TGTGCCAGCAGCTTAGCTGGGGGGCGAAGAGCTTTCTTT.

V is TRBV7-9 and J is TRBJ1-5; D unresolved. The germline gives CDR1 SEHNR, CDR2 FQNEAQ (reference sequence). V was pared by 5 bases and J by 3 bases, with 8 bases between. There are 13 residues in the CDR3. The CDR3 nucleotides read TGTGCCAGCAGCGATAATCCCAATCAGCCCCAGCATTTT. Encoded protein: CASSDNPNQPQHF.

The chain employs TRBV7-2 and TRBJ1-4; D is possibly TRBD1 (5 bases). CDR3 length: 15 residues. CDR1 is SGHTA and CDR2 is FQGNSA in the germline V gene. V was cut by 2 bases and J by 8 bases, with 15 bases left in between. This CDR3 reads CASSLLFGGREKLFF. For the CDR3, the DNA is TGTGCCAGCAGCTTATTATTCGGGGGGAGGGAAAAACTGTTTTTT.

Here the CDR3 DNA reads TGTGCCAGCAGCTTGTGGGTCAGGGGGCGAAAAGAGACCCAGTACTTC. This codes for CASSLWVRGRKETQYF. This sequence joins TRBV5-6 and TRBJ2-5; 8 bases are shared with TRBD1. With V trimmed by 1 base and J by 3 bases, 8 bases remained unmatched. Per the germline V gene, CDR1 is SGHDT and CDR2 is YYEEEE. The length of the CDR3 is 16 residues.

The chain employs TRBV6-5 and TRBJ1-1, with 8 nucleotides matching TRBD1. Germline V CDR1 and CDR2: MNHEY, SVGAGI. The V and J ends lost 5 bases and 1 base, in that order; junction bases with no gene match: 3. CDR3 length: 14 amino acids. Written as DNA, the CDR3 is TGTGCCAGCAGTAGAGACAGGGGGAACACTGAAGCTTTCTTT. This encodes CASSRDRGNTEAFF.

The J gene is TRBJ2-2, the V gene TRBV4-3, with a tentative D call TRBD1 (5 bases). Trimming left V 0 bases short and J 4 bases short, with 12 bases between. From germline, CDR1 is LGHNA and CDR2 YSLEER. CDR3 length: 16 amino acids. The CDR3 bases are TGCGCCAGCAGCCAAGAAAGGGGTCGGGCCACCGGGGAGCTGTTTTTT. This codes for CASSQERGRATGELFF.

This clone was found once. The CDR3 nucleotides are TGCGCCAGCAGCAGGCGGACAGGGGACCCCTCTGGGGCCAACGTCCTGACTTTC. Its translation: CASSRRTGDPSGANVLTF. The chain couples TRBV5-1 to TRBJ2-6, with 9 positions matching TRBD1. The CDR3 extends over 18 amino acids. Germline CDR1 reads SGHRS; CDR2 reads YFSETQ. V was clipped by 4 bases and J by 0 bases; unmatched bases: 8.

The V call is TRBV7-2, the J call TRBJ2-2; a weak D match, TRBD1 (6 bases). The CDR3 loop spans 14 amino acids. Per the germline V gene, CDR1 is SGHTA and CDR2 is FQGNSA. V was clipped by 5 bases and J by 6 bases, with 13 bases between them. CDR3 coding DNA: TGTGCCAGCAGCGTAACAGGGTTGGCCGGGGAGCTGTTTTTT. It yields the protein CASSVTGLAGELFF.

The J gene is TRBJ1-1, the V gene TRBV11-2; D not certain. This CDR3 is 12 amino acids long. V lost 0 bases and J 10 bases, leaving 9 bases between the germline ends. Looked up from germline, CDR1 is SGHAT and CDR2 is FQNNGV. The CDR3 bases are TGTGCCAGCAGCTTAGAGGCAGCCGGAGCTTTCTTT. Protein product: CASSLEAAGAFF.

The V gene is TRBV19, the J gene TRBJ2-1; D might be TRBD2 (7 bases). The CDR3 contains 16 residues. The germline V gene encodes CDR1 LNHDA and CDR2 SQIVND (reference sequence). V was shortened by 5 bases and J by 0 bases, with 14 bases between the two germline ends. In nucleotides, the CDR3 is TGTGCCAGTAGTTTCGACAGGACTAGCTCCTACAATGAGCAGTTCTTC. Its translation: CASSFDRTSSYNEQFF.

This clone has just a few counts. The CDR3 coding sequence is TGTGCCAGCAGTTACAGGGATGGCTACACCTTC. Residues: CASSYRDGYTF. The V and J genes are TRBV6-5 and TRBJ1-2; D call uncertain. The V end was cut by 2 bases, the J end by 6 bases, with 4 bases between. Germline CDR1 reads MNHEY; CDR2 reads SVGAGI. The CDR3 is made up of 11 amino acids.

J is TRBJ2-2 and V is TRBV7-9; no clear D. The germline V gene has CDR1 SEHNR and CDR2 FQNEAQ (reference sequence). The CDR3 runs 13 residues. The V end lost 3 bases, the J end lost 4 bases, and 6 bases lay between the germline ends. This chain's CDR3 is CASSFKGTGELFF. As DNA, the CDR3 is TGTGCCAGCAGCTTTAAAGGCACCGGGGAGCTGTTTTTT.

The chain is built from TRBV10-3 and TRBJ2-7, with D perhaps matching TRBD1 or TRBD2 (5 bases each). This CDR3 contains 12 residues. CDR1 ENHRY and CDR2 SYGVKD come from the germline V gene. With 10 bases removed from V and 4 bases from J, the gap between germline ends came to 14 bases. CDR3 coding DNA: TGTGCCACCCGTGGGGACGGATACGAGCAGTACTTC. This translates into CATRGDGYEQYF.